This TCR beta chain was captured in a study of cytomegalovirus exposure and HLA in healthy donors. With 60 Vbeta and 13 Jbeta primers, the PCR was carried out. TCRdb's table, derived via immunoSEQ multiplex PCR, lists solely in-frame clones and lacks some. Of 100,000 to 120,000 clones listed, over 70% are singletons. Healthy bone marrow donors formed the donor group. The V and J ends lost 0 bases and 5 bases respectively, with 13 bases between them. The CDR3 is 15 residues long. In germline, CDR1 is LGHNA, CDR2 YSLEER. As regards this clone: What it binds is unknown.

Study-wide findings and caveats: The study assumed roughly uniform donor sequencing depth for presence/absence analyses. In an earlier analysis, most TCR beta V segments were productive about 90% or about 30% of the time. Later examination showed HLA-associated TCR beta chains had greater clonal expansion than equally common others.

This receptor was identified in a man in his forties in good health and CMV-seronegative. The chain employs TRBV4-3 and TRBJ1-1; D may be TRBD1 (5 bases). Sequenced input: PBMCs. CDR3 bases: TGCGCCAGCAGCCAAGATCGAGGGGAGGGAACTGAAGCTTTCTTT. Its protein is CASSQDRGEGTEAFF.